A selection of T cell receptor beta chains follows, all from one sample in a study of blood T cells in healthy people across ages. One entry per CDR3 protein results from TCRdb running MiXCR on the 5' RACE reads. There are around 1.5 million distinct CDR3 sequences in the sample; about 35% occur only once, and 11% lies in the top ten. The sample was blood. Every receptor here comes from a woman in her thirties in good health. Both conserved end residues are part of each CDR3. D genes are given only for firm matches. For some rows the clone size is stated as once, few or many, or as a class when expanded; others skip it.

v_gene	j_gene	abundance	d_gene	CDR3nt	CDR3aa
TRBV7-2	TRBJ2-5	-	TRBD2	TGTGCCTGCAGAATAGCGGGGGGGCCGGAGACCCAGTACTTC	CACRIAGGPETQYF
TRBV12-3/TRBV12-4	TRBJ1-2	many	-	TGTGCCAGCAGTTTGGGCGACGTACCCACAGGAGGCTACACCTTC	CASSLGDVPTGGYTF
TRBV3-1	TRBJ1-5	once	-	TGTGCCGGCAGCCAAGACAGCGGGGTCTGGCCCCAGCATTTT	CAGSQDSGVWPQHF
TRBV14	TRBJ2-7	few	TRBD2	TGTGCCAGCAGTTCTACCGAGACTAGCGGGCTCTACGAGCAGTACTTC	CASSSTETSGLYEQYF
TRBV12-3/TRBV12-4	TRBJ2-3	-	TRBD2	TGTGCCAACAGTTTAGCTAGCGGGGGGGCTAGCACAGATACGCAGTATTTT	CANSLASGGASTDTQYF
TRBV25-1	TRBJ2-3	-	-	TGTGCCAGCAGTACCTTAGATCCGGGTCCCAAGGAAACCCATACAGATACGCAGTATTTT	CASSTLDPGPKETHTDTQYF
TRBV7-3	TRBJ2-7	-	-	TGTGCCAGCAGCCTGACTCGCGGGCCTGCCTACGAGCAGTACTTC	CASSLTRGPAYEQYF
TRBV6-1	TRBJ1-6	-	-	TGTGCCAGCAGTGAGAGGCAGCAACGCTCACCCCTCCACTTT	CASSERQQRSPLHF
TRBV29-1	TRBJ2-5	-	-	TGCAGCGTTGAGGAGAAACGGGAGCAGTACTTC	CSVEEKREQYF
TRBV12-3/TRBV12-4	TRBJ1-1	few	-	TGTGCCAGCAGCCCATGGGCAGATATGAACACTGAAGCTTTCTTT	CASSPWADMNTEAFF
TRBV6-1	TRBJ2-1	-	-	TGTGCCAGTAGTGAAGCTAAAATTGGGCCAGTCTGGGGGGATGAGCAGTTCTTC	CASSEAKIGPVWGDEQFF
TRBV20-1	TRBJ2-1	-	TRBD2	TGCAGTGCTAGAGGGACTAGCGGGAGGGCCGGAACCTACAATGAGCAGTTCTTC	CSARGTSGRAGTYNEQFF
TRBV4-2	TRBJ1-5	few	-	TGTGCCAGCAGCCAAGAGTTCGTCGGACAGCCCCAGCATTTT	CASSQEFVGQPQHF
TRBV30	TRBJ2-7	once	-	TGTGCCTGGAACGGCCCCGACGAGCAGTACTTC	CAWNGPDEQYF
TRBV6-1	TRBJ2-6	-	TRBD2	TGTGCCAGCACCGGGACTAGCGGCTCTGAGGCCAACGTCCTGACTTTC	CASTGTSGSEANVLTF
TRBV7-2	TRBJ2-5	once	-	TGTGCCAGCAGCTTAGGGCGAAGGGCCCAGTACTTC	CASSLGRRAQYF
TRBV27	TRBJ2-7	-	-	TGTGCCAGCAGCGAGGGGGTCCTCTACGAGCAGTACTTC	CASSEGVLYEQYF
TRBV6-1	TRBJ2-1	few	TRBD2	TGTGCCAGCAGAGCCTCTATTGCGGGGGGTGGTGATGAGCAGTTCTTC	CASRASIAGGGDEQFF
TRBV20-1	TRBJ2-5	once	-	TGCAGTGCTAACCAGGGGGGGGCATGGGAGACCCAGTACTTC	CSANQGGAWETQYF
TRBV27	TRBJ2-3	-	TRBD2	TGTGCCAGCAGCCTGACTAGCGGGAGCCCCATTCGGAATTTT	CASSLTSGSPIRNF
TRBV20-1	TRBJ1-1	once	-	TGCAGTGCTAGGAGGGAAAACACTGAAGCTTTCTTT	CSARRENTEAFF
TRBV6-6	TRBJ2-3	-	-	TGTGCCAGCAGTTACTCGAGAGCAGTTCGCACAGATACGCAGTATTTT	CASSYSRAVRTDTQYF
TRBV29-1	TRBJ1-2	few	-	TGCAGCGTTACAGAGTCACGGGAAAACTATGGCTACACCTTC	CSVTESRENYGYTF
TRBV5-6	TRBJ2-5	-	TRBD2	TGTGCCAGCAGCTTCCCGTCGGGGGGGCTCGTTGAGGGGACCCAGTACTTC	CASSFPSGGLVEGTQYF
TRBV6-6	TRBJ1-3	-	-	TGTGCCAGCAGTTACACGATGGTAATCTCTGGAAACACCATATATTTT	CASSYTMVISGNTIYF
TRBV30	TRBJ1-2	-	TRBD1	TGTGCCTGGAACAGGGACAGGGGAGATGGCTACACCTTC	CAWNRDRGDGYTF
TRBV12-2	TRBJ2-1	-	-	TGTGCAAGTCGCCCAGCGAGGGCCCGGGGCCTGCCTCGCTTTCATGAGCAGTTCTTC	CASRPARARGLPRFHEQFF
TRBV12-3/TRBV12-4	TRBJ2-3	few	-	TGTGCCAGCAGTTTAGGACATTTCACAGATACGCAGTATTTT	CASSLGHFTDTQYF
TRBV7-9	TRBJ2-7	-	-	TGTGCCAGCAGGGCCGGAGGGGGCACTCCCTACGAGCAGTACTTC	CASRAGGGTPYEQYF
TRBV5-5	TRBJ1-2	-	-	TGTGCCAGCAACTTAAGTGGGCAGATGGTTGACTATGGCTACACCTTC	CASNLSGQMVDYGYTF
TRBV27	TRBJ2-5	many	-	TGTGCCACCCAAGCGGCAGCTGGGGGTGTGACCCAGTACTTC	CATQAAAGGVTQYF
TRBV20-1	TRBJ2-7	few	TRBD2	TGCAGTGCTAAGGCCCCAGCGGGAGTGCATAACCGCGAGCAGTACTTC	CSAKAPAGVHNREQYF
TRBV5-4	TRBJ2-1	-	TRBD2	TGTGCCAGCAGCACGAGACTAGCGGGGGACTCGAATGAGCAGTTCTTC	CASSTRLAGDSNEQFF
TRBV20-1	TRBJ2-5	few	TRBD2	TGCAGTGCTACCCCGATGGGGGGGAGACAAGAGACCCAGTACTTC	CSATPMGGRQETQYF
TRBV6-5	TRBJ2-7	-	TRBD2	TGTGCCAGCAGTTACCCCATCGGGACTAGCGGGGACCCCTACGAGCAGTACTTC	CASSYPIGTSGDPYEQYF
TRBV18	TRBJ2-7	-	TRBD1	TGTGCCAGCTCACCGGGGGACAGGGGGCTTCCCTACGAGCAGTACTTC	CASSPGDRGLPYEQYF
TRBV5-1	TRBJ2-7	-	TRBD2	TGCGCCAGCAGCTTGAAAGTCGGGACTAGCGACTACGAGCAGTACTTC	CASSLKVGTSDYEQYF
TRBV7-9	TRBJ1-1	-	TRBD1	TGTGCCAGCACTCTAGGGGGCTTGGGGGAATACACTGAAGCTTTCTTT	CASTLGGLGEYTEAFF
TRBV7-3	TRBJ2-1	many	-	TGTGCCAGCAGCTTTGGGTCCCACGATGAGCAGTTCTTC	CASSFGSHDEQFF
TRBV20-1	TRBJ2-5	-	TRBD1	TGCAGTGCTAGACGCAGACAGGGGGAGTACCAAGAGACCCAGTACTTC	CSARRRQGEYQETQYF